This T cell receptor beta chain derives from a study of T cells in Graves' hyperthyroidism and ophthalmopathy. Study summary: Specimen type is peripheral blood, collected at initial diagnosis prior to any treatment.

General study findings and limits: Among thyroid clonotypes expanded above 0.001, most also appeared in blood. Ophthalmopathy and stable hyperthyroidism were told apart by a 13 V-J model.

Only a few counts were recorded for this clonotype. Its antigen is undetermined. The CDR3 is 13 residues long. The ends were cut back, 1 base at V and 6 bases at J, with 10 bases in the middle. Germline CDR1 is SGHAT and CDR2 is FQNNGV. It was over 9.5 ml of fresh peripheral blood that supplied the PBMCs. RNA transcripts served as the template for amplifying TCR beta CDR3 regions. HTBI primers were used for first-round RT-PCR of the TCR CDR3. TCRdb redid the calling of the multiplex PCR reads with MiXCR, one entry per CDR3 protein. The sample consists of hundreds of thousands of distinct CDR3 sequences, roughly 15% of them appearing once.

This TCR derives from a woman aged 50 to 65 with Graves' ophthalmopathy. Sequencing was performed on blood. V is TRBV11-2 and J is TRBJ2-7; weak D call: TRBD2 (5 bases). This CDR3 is CASSLGTGCEQYF. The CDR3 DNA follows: TGTGCCAGCAGCTTAGGGACGGGATGCGAGCAGTACTTC.